This TCR beta chain was obtained from a study of T cells in localized non-small cell lung cancer. General observations from the study: The study linked higher blood T cell density to longer overall survival. The highest T cell clonality was in uninvolved adjacent lung, above tumor. The tumor had only one region sequenced, so heterogeneity remains possible.

This CDR3 is built from 17 residues. In germline, CDR1 is SGHNT, CDR2 YYREEE (reference sequence). J was trimmed by 2 bases and V by 4 bases; bases with no gene match: 6. Sequencing was performed with immunoSEQ multiplex PCR; in TCRdb, only in-frame clones are kept and a portion is missing. The sample has approximately 52,000 clones; 80% to 90% are singletons. On this clone itself: Its specificity is unknown.

The rearrangement uses TRBV5-4 and TRBJ2-3; 14 nucleotides line up with TRBD2. Material: peripheral blood, obtained before any cancer treatment. The origin of this receptor is a male donor aged 60 or over with stage III squamous cell lung carcinoma. The CDR3 region has the DNA TGTGCCAGCAGCACCCGACTAGCGGGAGGGGTCACAGATACGCAGTATTTT. Encoded protein: CASSTRLAGGVTDTQYF.